The clone carrying this T cell receptor beta chain was observed a handful of times. Antigen specificity is unknown. This sample was included in a study of T cells after yellow fever vaccination. Study-level results: Although most clonotypes did not, a small share appeared in both CD4 and CD8 compartments. Abundant bulk-derived clonotypes could contaminate FACS-sorted repertoires. At about 97% for CD4 and over 80% for CD8, most primary-vaccination clones showed up again after the booster. Researchers report a weaker secondary response that nonetheless peaked faster, day 5 versus 15.

TCRdb analysed the 5' RACE reads with MiXCR anew, one entry per CDR3 protein. The data contain about 330,000 distinct CDR3 sequences, roughly 7.5% of them singletons. This TCR was sampled from a man younger than 35 who received the YFV17D yellow fever vaccine. The sample here was PBMCs, taken about 41 days after the first yellow fever vaccination.

CDR3 sequence reads: CASSLSRGVNSPLHF. The CDR3 coding sequence is TGTGCCAGCAGCTTATCTCGGGGAGTGAATTCACCCCTCCACTTT. The chain joins TRBV7-2 to TRBJ1-6; no firm D call. V was cut by 2 bases and J by 7 bases, with 12 bases left in between. CDR1 is SGHTA, CDR2 FQGNSA, per germline. CDR3 length: 15 amino acids.